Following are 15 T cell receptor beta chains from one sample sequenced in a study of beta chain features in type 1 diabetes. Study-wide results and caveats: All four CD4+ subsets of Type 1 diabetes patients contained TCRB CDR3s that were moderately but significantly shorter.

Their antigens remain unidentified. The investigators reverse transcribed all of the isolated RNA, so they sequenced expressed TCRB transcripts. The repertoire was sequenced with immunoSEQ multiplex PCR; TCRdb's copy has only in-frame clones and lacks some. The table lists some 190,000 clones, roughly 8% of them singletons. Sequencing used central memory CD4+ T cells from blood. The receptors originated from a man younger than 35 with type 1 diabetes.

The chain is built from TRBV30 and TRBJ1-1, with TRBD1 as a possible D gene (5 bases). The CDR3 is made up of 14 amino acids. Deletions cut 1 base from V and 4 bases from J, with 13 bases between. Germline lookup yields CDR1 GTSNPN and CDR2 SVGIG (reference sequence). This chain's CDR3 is CAWSAGVRGTEAFF. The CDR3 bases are TGTGCCTGGAGTGCGGGGGTACGAGGCACTGAAGCTTTCTTT.

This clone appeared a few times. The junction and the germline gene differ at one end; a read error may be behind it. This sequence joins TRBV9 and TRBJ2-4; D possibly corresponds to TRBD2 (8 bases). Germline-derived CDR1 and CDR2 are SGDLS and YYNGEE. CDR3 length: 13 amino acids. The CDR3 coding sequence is TGTGCCAGCTCTCGGGAGGGGACAGCCGGGTTCTCCTTC. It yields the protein CASSREGTAGFSF.

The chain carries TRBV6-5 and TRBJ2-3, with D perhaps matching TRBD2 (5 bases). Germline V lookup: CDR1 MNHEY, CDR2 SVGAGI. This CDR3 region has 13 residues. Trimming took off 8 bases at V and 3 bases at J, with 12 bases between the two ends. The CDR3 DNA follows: TGTGCCAGCGTGCCACTAGGGACAGATACGCAGTATTTT. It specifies CASVPLGTDTQYF.

This chain's CDR3 is CASSLPLGAGNPQFF. The DNA for the CDR3 is TGTGCCAGCAGCTTACCACTGGGGGCCGGAAATCCCCAGTTCTTC. The chain joins TRBV7-2 to TRBJ2-1, with TRBD1 as a possible D gene (6 bases). V shed 2 bases and J shed 13 bases, with 21 bases lying between them. The CDR3 totals 15 residues. Germline V gene sequence: CDR1 SGHTA, CDR2 FQGNSA.

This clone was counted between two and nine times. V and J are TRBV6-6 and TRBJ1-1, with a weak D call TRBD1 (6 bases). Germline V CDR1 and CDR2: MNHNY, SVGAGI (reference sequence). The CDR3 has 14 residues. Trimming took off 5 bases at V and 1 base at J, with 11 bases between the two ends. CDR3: CASSKPDRNTEAFF. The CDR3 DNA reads TGTGCCAGCAGTAAACCGGACAGGAACACTGAAGCTTTCTTT.

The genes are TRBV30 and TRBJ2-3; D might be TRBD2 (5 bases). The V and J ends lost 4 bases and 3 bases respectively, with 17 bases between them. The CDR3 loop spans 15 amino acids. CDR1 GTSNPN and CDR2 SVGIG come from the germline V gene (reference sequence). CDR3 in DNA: TGTGCCTGGAATGAAGGGAACGGGGTGACAGATACGCAGTATTTT. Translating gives CAWNEGNGVTDTQYF.

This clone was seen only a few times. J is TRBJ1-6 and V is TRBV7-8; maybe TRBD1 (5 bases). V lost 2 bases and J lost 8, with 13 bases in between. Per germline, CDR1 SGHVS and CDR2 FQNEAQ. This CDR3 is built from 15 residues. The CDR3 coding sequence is TGTGCCAGCAGCTTACCGCGGTTCAGGGATTCACCCCTCCACTTT. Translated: CASSLPRFRDSPLHF. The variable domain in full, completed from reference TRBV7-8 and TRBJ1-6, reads GAGVSQSPRYKVAKRGQDVALRCDPISGHVSLFWYQQALGQGPEFLTYFQNEAQLDKSGLPSDRFFAERPEGSVSTLKIQRTQQEDSAVYLCASSLPRFRDSPLHFGNGTRLTVT.

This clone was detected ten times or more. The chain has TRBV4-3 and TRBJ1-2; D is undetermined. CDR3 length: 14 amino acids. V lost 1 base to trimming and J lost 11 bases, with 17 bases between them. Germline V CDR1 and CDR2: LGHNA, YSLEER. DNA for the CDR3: TGCGCCAGCAGCCAAGTTACGAGTTCCTCTGTTTACACCTTC. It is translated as CASSQVTSSSVYTF.

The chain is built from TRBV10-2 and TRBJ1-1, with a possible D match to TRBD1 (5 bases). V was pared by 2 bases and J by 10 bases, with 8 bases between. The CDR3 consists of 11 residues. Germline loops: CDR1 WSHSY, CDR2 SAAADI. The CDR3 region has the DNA TGCGCCAGCAGTGAGGGGACTCGAGCTTTCTTT. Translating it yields CASSEGTRAFF.

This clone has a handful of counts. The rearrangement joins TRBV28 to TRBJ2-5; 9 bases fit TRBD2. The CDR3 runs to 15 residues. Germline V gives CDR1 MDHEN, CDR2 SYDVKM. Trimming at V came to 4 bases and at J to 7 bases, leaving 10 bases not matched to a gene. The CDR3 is CASSWNGGRAVTQYF. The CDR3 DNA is TGTGCCAGCAGTTGGAACGGCGGGAGGGCGGTGACCCAGTACTTC.

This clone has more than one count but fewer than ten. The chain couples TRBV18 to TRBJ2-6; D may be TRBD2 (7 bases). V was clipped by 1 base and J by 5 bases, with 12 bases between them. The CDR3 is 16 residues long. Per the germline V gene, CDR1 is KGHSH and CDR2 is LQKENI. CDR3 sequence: CASSPRGGAWANVLTF. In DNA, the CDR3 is TGTGCCAGCTCACCACGTGGGGGGGCCTGGGCCAACGTCCTGACTTTC.

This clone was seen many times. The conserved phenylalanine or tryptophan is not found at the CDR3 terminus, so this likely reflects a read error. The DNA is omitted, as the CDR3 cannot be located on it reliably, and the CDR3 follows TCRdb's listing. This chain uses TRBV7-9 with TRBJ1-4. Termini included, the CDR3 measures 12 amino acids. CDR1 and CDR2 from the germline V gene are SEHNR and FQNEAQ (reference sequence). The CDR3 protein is CASSRFGGRISL.

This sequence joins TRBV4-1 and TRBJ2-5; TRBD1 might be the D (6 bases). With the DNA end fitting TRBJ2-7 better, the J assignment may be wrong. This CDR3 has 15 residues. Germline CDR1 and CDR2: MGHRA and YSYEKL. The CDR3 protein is CASSQSGARGHEQYF. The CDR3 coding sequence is TGCGCCAGCAGCCAATCAGGGGCGAGGGGCCACGAGCAGTACTTC.

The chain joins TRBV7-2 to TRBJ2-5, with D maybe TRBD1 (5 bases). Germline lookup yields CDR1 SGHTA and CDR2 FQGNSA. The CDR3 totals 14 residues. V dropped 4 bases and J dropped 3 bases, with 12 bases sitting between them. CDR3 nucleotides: TGTGCCAGCAGCTCCAGGGTAGGAGAAGAGACCCAGTACTTC. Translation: CASSSRVGEETQYF.

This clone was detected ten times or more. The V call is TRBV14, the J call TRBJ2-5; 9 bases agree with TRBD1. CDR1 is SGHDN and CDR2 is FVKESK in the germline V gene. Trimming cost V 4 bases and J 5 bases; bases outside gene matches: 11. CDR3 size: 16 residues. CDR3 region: CASSPRGTGSFETQYF. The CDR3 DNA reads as TGTGCCAGCAGCCCCCGTGGGACAGGGTCGTTTGAGACCCAGTACTTC.